The 25 T cell receptor beta chains below come from one sample, sequenced in a study of beta chain features in type 1 diabetes. Sequenced material consisted of expressed TCRB transcripts (all of the isolated RNA was reverse transcribed). Produced via immunoSEQ multiplex PCR; TCRdb's table is partial and in-frame only. The sample consists of under 900,000 clones, about a sixth of them appearing once. Sequences were obtained from naive CD4+ T cells from blood. Receptors originate from a woman in her late teens or twenties in good health.

The chain recombines TRBV18 with TRBJ1-1; D not certain. With 0 bases removed from V and 13 bases from J, the gap between germline ends came to 21 bases. The CDR3 extends over 15 amino acids. Germline CDR1 and CDR2: KGHSH and LQKENI. This CDR3 reads CASSPPGTNLIEVFF. The CDR3 nucleotides read TGTGCCAGCTCACCACCGGGAACTAATCTTATTGAGGTTTTCTTT.

This chain uses TRBV6-1 with TRBJ2-7; D may be TRBD1 or TRBD2 (5 bases each). This CDR3 comprises 13 residues. Germline V lookup: CDR1 MNHNS, CDR2 SASEGT. The V end lost 11 bases, the J end lost 3 bases, and 17 bases lay between the germline ends. CDR3: CASNDGAIYEQYF. For the CDR3, the DNA is TGTGCCTCCAACGACGGGGCTATCTACGAGCAGTACTTC.

This clone showed up just a few times. The chain couples TRBV6-5 to TRBJ2-1; D is perhaps TRBD2 (5 bases). Trimming removed 5 bases at V and 3 bases at J, with 8 bases between. Germline V gene sequence: CDR1 MNHEY, CDR2 SVGAGI. The CDR3 consists of 13 residues. DNA for the CDR3: TGTGCCAGCAGTATACTAGGCTACAATGAGCAGTTCTTC. Amino acid sequence: CASSILGYNEQFF.

The CDR3 bases are TGTGCCAGCTCACCAACGGAGGTTGAGCAGTACTTC. Its protein is CASSPTEVEQYF. J is TRBJ2-7 and V is TRBV18; D is possibly TRBD2 (5 bases). The CDR3 totals 12 residues. Trimming pared 2 bases from V and 7 bases from J, leaving 9 bases between. Germline-derived CDR1 and CDR2 are KGHSH and LQKENI.

This clone turned up a few times. V and J are TRBV9 and TRBJ2-1, with D possibly being TRBD2 (5 bases). Deletions cut 0 bases from V and 0 bases from J, with 13 bases between. The CDR3 spans 17 residues. Germline V gives CDR1 SGDLS, CDR2 YYNGEE. Here the CDR3 reads CASSVGGSPSSYNEQFF. CDR3 bases: TGTGCCAGCAGCGTAGGTGGGAGCCCCAGCTCCTACAATGAGCAGTTCTTC.

The sample holds a few counts of this clone. CDR3 sequence (DNA): TGTGCCAGCAGTTTATTCCGTTCTGGCCTCCGGGTTGACAATGAGCAGTTCTTC. It codes for CASSLFRSGLRVDNEQFF. The chain combines TRBV27 with TRBJ2-1; the D is unclear. The ends were cut back, 1 base at V and 5 bases at J, with 21 bases in the middle. CDR1 and CDR2 (germline): MNHEY, SMNVEV (reference sequence). CDR3 size: 18 residues.

This clone was observed many times. This chain connects TRBV7-9 to TRBJ2-6; D gene ambiguous. With 1 base removed from V and 0 bases from J, the gap between germline ends came to 7 bases. There are 16 residues in the CDR3. In germline, CDR1 is SEHNR, CDR2 FQNEAQ (reference sequence). CDR3 DNA sequence: TGTGCCAGCAGCTTAGTCGCGTACTCTGGGGCCAACGTCCTGACTTTC. Its protein is CASSLVAYSGANVLTF.

This clone was observed a few times. The V gene is TRBV28, the J gene TRBJ1-3; TRBD1 agrees at 8 bases. CDR3 size: 15 residues. The V segment lost 6 bases and the J segment 8 bases; nucleotides outside the gene matches: 12. CDR1 and CDR2 from the germline V gene are MDHEN and SYDVKM. CDR3 sequence (DNA): TGTGCCAGCAGCTCACCTCGGGACAGGTGGGACACCATATATTTT. It is translated as CASSSPRDRWDTIYF.

This clone appeared a few times. The chain couples TRBV9 to TRBJ2-1; 8 bases line up with TRBD2. V trimming: 2 bases; J trimming: 4 bases; junction bases outside the gene matches: 5. The CDR3 spans 15 residues. CDR1 and CDR2 from the germline V gene are SGDLS and YYNGEE. The DNA of the CDR3 is TGTGCCAGCAGCGTGGAGCGGGAGAGTTACAATGAGCAGTTCTTC. It yields the protein CASSVERESYNEQFF.

This clone was counted between two and nine times. J is TRBJ1-1 and V is TRBV18; 8 nucleotides agree with TRBD1. The V gene's germline CDR1 is KGHSH and CDR2 LQKENI. The CDR3 extends over 14 amino acids. V shed 4 bases and J 5 bases; nucleotides not matched to a gene: 6. CDR3 loop: CASSQSDRGTEAFF. The CDR3 bases are TGTGCCAGCTCACAGTCTGACAGGGGAACTGAAGCTTTCTTT.

The V call is TRBV5-1, the J call TRBJ2-2, with D tentatively TRBD2 (6 bases). V was trimmed by 4 bases and J by 2 bases, leaving 9 bases between them. Germline loops: CDR1 SGHRS, CDR2 YFSETQ. This CDR3 contains 14 residues. The CDR3 nucleotides are TGCGCCAGCAGCCCCGGACTAAACACCGGGGAGCTGTTTTTT. It specifies CASSPGLNTGELFF.

A few counts support this clone. The chain joins TRBV28 to TRBJ2-4; no firm D call. There are 13 residues in the CDR3. The germline V gene has CDR1 MDHEN and CDR2 SYDVKM. Trimming took off 5 bases at V and 5 bases at J, with 10 bases between the two ends. CDR3 DNA sequence: TGTGCCAGCAGTCAAGAGGTTGAAAACATTCAGTACTTC. It is translated as CASSQEVENIQYF.

V usage is TRBV7-8 and J usage is TRBJ2-7, with 7 positions matching TRBD2. Germline CDR1 is SGHVS and CDR2 is FQNEAQ. The length of the CDR3 is 14 residues. The V segment lost 5 bases and the J segment 9 bases; nucleotides outside the gene matches: 13. The CDR3 here is CASSKRLAEKGQYF. The DNA for the CDR3 is TGTGCCAGCAGCAAGCGACTAGCCGAGAAGGGGCAGTACTTC.

The V gene is TRBV7-3, the J gene TRBJ2-3; 10 bases are shared with TRBD2. CDR3 length: 22 amino acids. CDR1 is SGHTA, CDR2 FQGTGA, per germline. V was pared by 1 base and J by 0 bases, with 19 bases of the junction left unmatched. In nucleotides, the CDR3 is TGTGCCAGCAGCTTAAAGGGTGGTTTTAGCGGGAGGCCGAGTCGAAGCACAGATACGCAGTATTTT. As protein: CASSLKGGFSGRPSRSTDTQYF.

This clone was detected a few times. The rearrangement links TRBV15 to TRBJ2-5; 8 bases line up with TRBD2. After removal of 2 bases from V and 4 bases from J, the junction contained 9 bases not matched to a gene. Germline loops: CDR1 LNHNV, CDR2 YYDKDF (reference sequence). The CDR3 extends over 16 amino acids. The CDR3 DNA sequence: TGTGCCACCAGCAGACGCATCGGGAGGGGAGGAGAGACCCAGTACTTC. Its protein product is CATSRRIGRGGETQYF.

The table lists this clone with a count of one. This rearrangement joins TRBV7-8 to TRBJ2-3; D remains unclear. The CDR3 contains 13 residues. Germline values: CDR1 SGHVS, CDR2 FQNEAQ. V lost 5 bases and J 4 bases, leaving 10 bases between the germline ends. CDR3 in amino acids: CASSRRGADTQYF. CDR3 DNA sequence: TGTGCCAGCAGCAGGAGAGGCGCAGATACGCAGTATTTT. The whole variable domain, filled in from reference TRBV7-8 and TRBJ2-3, reads GAGVSQSPRYKVAKRGQDVALRCDPISGHVSLFWYQQALGQGPEFLTYFQNEAQLDKSGLPSDRFFAERPEGSVSTLKIQRTQQEDSAVYLCASSRRGADTQYFGPGTRLTVL.

The chain carries TRBV28 and TRBJ2-5, with no clear D. Germline-derived CDR1 and CDR2 are MDHEN and SYDVKM. With 2 bases removed from V and 2 bases from J, the gap between germline ends came to 9 bases. The CDR3 totals 14 residues. This CDR3 is CASSLTPAQETQYF. The CDR3 DNA reads as TGTGCCAGCAGTTTAACCCCAGCTCAAGAGACCCAGTACTTC.

This clone has just a few counts. The chain joins TRBV28 to TRBJ1-5; D might be TRBD1 (5 bases). CDR3 length: 15 residues. Germline lookup yields CDR1 MDHEN and CDR2 SYDVKM. Trimming cost V 6 bases and J 4 bases, with 16 bases left between them. This CDR3 reads CASSHRKSGNQPQHF. CDR3 DNA: TGTGCCAGCAGCCACAGGAAAAGTGGGAATCAGCCCCAGCATTTT. The full variable domain, completed using reference TRBV28 and TRBJ1-5, is DVKVTQSSRYLVKRTGEKVFLECVQDMDHENMFWYRQDPGLGLRLIYFSYDVKMKEKGDIPEGYSVSREKKERFSLILESASTNQTSMYLCASSHRKSGNQPQHFGDGTRLSIL.

This clone was detected only a few times. The J gene is TRBJ2-3, the V gene TRBV7-8; D not certain. Trimming took off 3 bases at V and 3 bases at J, with 10 bases between the two ends. Germline V gene sequence: CDR1 SGHVS, CDR2 FQNEAQ. The CDR3 consists of 14 residues. CDR3 sequence: CASSFQLGTDTQYF. CDR3 DNA sequence: TGTGCCAGCAGCTTCCAGTTAGGGACAGATACGCAGTATTTT.

The chain is built from TRBV7-2 and TRBJ1-1, with D maybe TRBD1 (5 bases). The CDR3 is 16 residues long. Trimming stripped 1 base from V and 1 base from J, with 13 bases between. CDR1 is SGHTA and CDR2 is FQGNSA in the germline V gene. Here the CDR3 reads CASSLVQGVRNTEAFF. The CDR3 bases are TGTGCCAGCAGCTTAGTCCAAGGGGTGAGGAACACTGAAGCTTTCTTT.

V and J are TRBV15 and TRBJ2-1; possible D gene TRBD2, 7 bases. V lost 3 bases and J 6 bases, leaving 15 bases between the germline ends. In germline, CDR1 is LNHNV, CDR2 YYDKDF (reference sequence). The CDR3 sequence is 15 residues long. The CDR3 sequence is CATSRRGGDSNEQFF. The CDR3 DNA follows: TGTGCCACCAGCAGGAGGGGGGGCGATTCCAATGAGCAGTTCTTC.

The chain employs TRBV18 and TRBJ2-3; 7 positions match TRBD2. The V gene end was trimmed by 3 bases and the J gene end by 3 bases; junction bases not matched to a gene: 12. CDR3 length: 17 residues. Germline V lookup: CDR1 KGHSH, CDR2 LQKENI. The CDR3 loop is CASSPGPAGALTDTQYF. Written as DNA, the CDR3 is TGTGCCAGCTCACCTGGTCCCGCGGGAGCGCTAACAGATACGCAGTATTTT.

The J gene is TRBJ2-7, the V gene TRBV30; 9 nucleotides line up with TRBD2. Germline V gives CDR1 GTSNPN, CDR2 SVGIG (reference sequence). The CDR3 consists of 20 residues. Germline trimming cut 1 base from V and 0 bases from J; bases unmatched to any gene: 19. The CDR3 nucleotides read TGTGCCTGGAGTGCTTACCTTAGCGGGAGAGCACTTTGGCACTCCTACGAGCAGTACTTC. Protein sequence: CAWSAYLSGRALWHSYEQYF.

The chain has TRBV18 and TRBJ2-1; 10 bases match TRBD1. This CDR3 is built from 16 residues. Looked up from germline, CDR1 is KGHSH and CDR2 is LQKENI. The V gene end was trimmed by 3 bases and the J gene end by 3 bases; junction bases not matched to a gene: 5. The CDR3 spells CASSPRQGAFYNEQFF. Written as DNA, the CDR3 is TGTGCCAGCTCACCGCGACAGGGGGCTTTCTACAATGAGCAGTTCTTC. Variable domain in full (rest from reference TRBV18 and TRBJ2-1): NAGVMQNPRHLVRRRGQEARLRCSPMKGHSHVYWYRQLPEEGLKFMVYLQKENIIDESGMPKERFSAEFPKEGPSILRIQQVVRGDSAAYFCASSPRQGAFYNEQFFGPGTRLTVL.

This clone was seen more than once but under ten times. This chain links TRBV5-6 with TRBJ1-2; the D is unclear. From germline, CDR1 is SGHDT and CDR2 YYEEEE. The CDR3 is 14 amino acids. Trimming pared 4 bases from V and 8 bases from J, leaving 18 bases between. CDR3 in DNA: TGTGCCAGCAGCGTCTTCGAGGTCGGGTTAGGCTACACCTTC. Its translation is CASSVFEVGLGYTF.